This T cell receptor (beta chain) was obtained from a study of T cells in Graves' hyperthyroidism and ophthalmopathy. The CDR3 covers 18 residues. V shed 2 bases and J 4 bases; nucleotides not matched to a gene: 9. From germline, CDR1 is LNHDA and CDR2 SQIVND (reference sequence). RNA transcripts gave rise to amplified TCR beta CDR3 regions. Using the HTBI primer set, a first-round RT-PCR was run on the TCR CDR3. TCRdb independently ran MiXCR on the multiplex PCR reads; one entry per CDR3 protein. Of about 53,000 distinct CDR3 sequences in the sample, about 50% are singletons; the top ten hold 9.5% to 15%. This clonotype was observed many times.

The TCR comes from a woman in her 30s with Graves' ophthalmopathy. The chain combines TRBV19 with TRBJ2-1; 12 bases agree with TRBD2. Specimen: blood. CDR3 coding DNA: TGTGCCAGTAGTATAACCCGAAGACTAGCGGGAGTATACAATGAGCAGTTCTTC. This encodes CASSITRRLAGVYNEQFF.